This entry features one T cell receptor (beta chain) sequence. The data stem from a study of shared clonotypes between healthy human individuals. The CDR3 extends over 19 amino acids. CDR1 is SGHNT, CDR2 YENEEA, per germline. The trim removed 1 base at V and 1 base at J, leaving 12 bases unmatched. Assay used: immunoSEQ multiplex PCR; TCRdb lists only in-frame clones, some missing. This sample has 1.4 million or so clones, with about 98.5% found just once. The chain employs TRBV11-3 and TRBJ2-3; TRBD2 matches 9 bases. The sequenced sample consisted of naive CD4+ T cells sorted from blood. Subset denoted: CD45RA+ positively selected. The receptor's source is a man aged 25-45 years in good health. CDR3 sequence: CASSLGTGNLAGRTDTQYF. The CDR3 DNA reads as TGTGCCAGCAGCTTAGGAACCGGGAACCTAGCGGGGCGCACAGATACGCAGTATTTT.